This T cell receptor beta chain was captured in a study of blood T cell repertoires in COVID-19. About the research overall: In each case, the material was cDNA or gDNA derived from T cells, B-cell-depleted T cells, or PBMCs.

CDR3 length: 13 amino acids. Between the trimmed V and J ends, which lost 4 bases and 7 bases, there was a span of 13 bases. Germline V gives CDR1 WNHNN, CDR2 SYGVQD (reference sequence). TCRdb's copy holds only in-frame clones and misses some; the assay was immunoSEQ multiplex PCR. The table shows 95,000 to 120,000 clones, with roughly 81% occurring only once. Only one count was recorded for this clone. This sequence joins TRBV10-1 and TRBJ1-1, with D perhaps matching TRBD1 (5 bases). The TCR was taken from a man between 35 and 55 years old with acute or convalescent COVID-19. Sequencing used peripheral blood. For the CDR3, the DNA is TGCGCCAGCAGTGCAGGGTTAGCAGTTGAAGCTTTCTTT. Protein sequence: CASSAGLAVEAFF.